One and the same sample provided the 16 T cell receptor beta chains below, sequenced in a study of T cells in tuberculosis. Assay used: immunoSEQ multiplex PCR; TCRdb lists only in-frame clones, some missing. In the table there are about 37,000 clones, 90% to 95% of which are singletons. The sequencing sample was made of PBMCs. The receptors were sampled from a donor between 10 and 29 years old with latent tuberculosis or without tuberculosis infection. Some clones in this sample may be carry-over from other donors' samples.

This chain joins TRBV7-2 and TRBJ2-5; 7 nucleotides line up with TRBD1. This CDR3 region has 15 residues. After removal of 5 bases from V and 3 bases from J, the junction contained 9 bases not matched to a gene. The germline V gene has CDR1 SGHTA and CDR2 FQGNSA. The CDR3 DNA is TGTGCCAGCAGCATAGATCAGGGGGAAGAAGAGACCCAGTACTTC. This gives the protein CASSIDQGEEETQYF.

V usage is TRBV27 and J usage is TRBJ1-5; perhaps TRBD1 as D (6 bases). This CDR3 spans 16 amino acids. Germline lookup yields CDR1 MNHEY and CDR2 SMNVEV (reference sequence). The V end was cut by 5 bases, the J end by 6 bases, with 20 bases between. The CDR3 DNA reads TGTGCCAGCAGTCCACAGGACAGCCCCGAAAGTCAGCCCCAGCATTTT. Translated: CASSPQDSPESQPQHF.

V and J are TRBV5-1 and TRBJ1-6, with D possibly TRBD1 on 5 matching bases. Germline loops: CDR1 SGHRS, CDR2 YFSETQ. There are 15 residues in the CDR3. The germline V and J ends were trimmed by 3 bases and 10 bases, with 17 bases remaining between them. CDR3 in DNA: TGCGCCAGCAGCTCAACGGAAGGGGTTCACTCACCCCTCCACTTT. Residues: CASSSTEGVHSPLHF.

The genes are TRBV27 and TRBJ1-1, with 9 nucleotides matching TRBD1. Per the germline V gene, CDR1 is MNHEY and CDR2 is SMNVEV (reference sequence). The CDR3 contains 14 residues. The ends lost 7 bases at V and 5 bases at J; junction bases unmatched: 8. CDR3 protein: CASIQQGALTEAFF. Written as DNA, the CDR3 is TGTGCCAGCATCCAACAGGGGGCGCTGACTGAAGCTTTCTTT.

There are a few counts of this clone. The J gene is TRBJ1-2, the V gene TRBV5-6; a weak D match, TRBD1 (5 bases). V shed 4 bases and J shed 2 bases, with 15 bases lying between them. CDR3 length: 15 amino acids. From germline, CDR1 is SGHDT and CDR2 YYEEEE. CDR3 protein: CASSTGGVRNYGYTF. In DNA, the CDR3 is TGTGCCAGCAGCACTGGAGGGGTCAGAAACTATGGCTACACCTTC.

The chain has TRBV19 and TRBJ2-7, with D tentatively TRBD2 (6 bases). This CDR3 spans 14 amino acids. Germline V gene sequence: CDR1 LNHDA, CDR2 SQIVND (reference sequence). Trimming took off 3 bases at V and 6 bases at J, with 15 bases between the two ends. The CDR3 sequence: CASSIGGAMSEQYF. Here the CDR3 DNA reads TGTGCCAGTAGTATCGGAGGGGCAATGAGCGAGCAGTACTTC.

This chain connects TRBV10-3 to TRBJ1-2; D possibly corresponds to TRBD1 (5 bases). CDR1 is ENHRY, CDR2 SYGVKD, per germline. This CDR3 contains 14 residues. V lost 4 bases, J lost 2 bases, and 11 bases lay in between. CDR3 in amino acids: CAISGGGSNYGYTF. The DNA of the CDR3 is TGTGCCATCAGTGGGGGGGGATCAAACTATGGCTACACCTTC.

CDR3 in amino acids: CASSPSGTLGNTIYF. The CDR3 DNA follows: TGTGCCAGCAGCCCAAGCGGGACACTAGGAAACACCATATATTTT. V is TRBV9 and J is TRBJ1-3; the D gene is possibly TRBD1 (6 bases). V dropped 4 bases and J dropped 4 bases, with 15 bases sitting between them. Germline CDR1 and CDR2: SGDLS and YYNGEE. This CDR3 has 15 amino acids.

This sequence joins TRBV11-2 and TRBJ2-7; 7 bases are a match to TRBD1. Germline V gives CDR1 SGHAT, CDR2 FQNNGV. J gave up 3 bases and V 0 bases, and 5 bases lay outside the gene matches. The CDR3 contains 15 residues. CDR3 sequence reads: CASSLDWDRNYEQYF. The CDR3 coding sequence is TGTGCCAGCAGCTTAGATTGGGACAGAAACTACGAGCAGTACTTC.

This chain joins TRBV19 and TRBJ1-5, with a tentative D call TRBD1 (6 bases). Germline values: CDR1 LNHDA, CDR2 SQIVND (reference sequence). The V end lost 7 bases, the J end lost 4 bases, and 20 bases lay between the germline ends. This CDR3 comprises 16 residues. This chain's CDR3 is CASTTGANGGNQPQHF. The CDR3 DNA is TGTGCCAGTACCACGGGGGCCAACGGGGGGAATCAGCCCCAGCATTTT.

This chain connects TRBV5-4 to TRBJ1-2; 9 bases map to TRBD1. The CDR3 covers 15 residues. Germline CDR1 is SGHNT and CDR2 is YYREEE (reference sequence). J gave up 4 bases and V 8 bases, and 12 bases lay outside the gene matches. CDR3 sequence: CASSMDPGQGYGYTF. For the CDR3, the DNA is TGTGCCAGTAGCATGGACCCGGGACAGGGCTATGGCTACACCTTC.

The chain carries TRBV5-1 and TRBJ1-1; TRBD1 might be the D (5 bases). Germline CDR1 is SGHRS and CDR2 is YFSETQ. Trimming pared 0 bases from V and 0 bases from J, leaving 6 bases between. This CDR3 has 14 amino acids. Here the CDR3 DNA reads TGCGCCAGCAGCTTGGGACAGATGAACACTGAAGCTTTCTTT. Translated, it gives CASSLGQMNTEAFF.

The chain links TRBV7-8 to TRBJ2-3; 11 nucleotides line up with TRBD2. The CDR3 is made up of 21 amino acids. Germline V CDR1 and CDR2: SGHVS, FQNEAQ. V gave up 6 bases and J gave up 2 bases; unmatched junction bases: 22. CDR3 bases: TGTGCCAGCAGTCCTAACCGGATATTATTAGCGGGGGGGCCCTTCACAGATACGCAGTATTTT. Amino acid sequence: CASSPNRILLAGGPFTDTQYF.

Note on this clone: At one end, the junction sequence differs from germline, possibly due to a read error. The chain combines TRBV6-5 with TRBJ2-7; possible D gene TRBD1, 5 bases. This CDR3 is 11 amino acids long. Germline V CDR1 and CDR2: MNHEY, SVGAGI. As DNA, the CDR3 is TGTGCCATCAGTCAGGGAAGCGAGCAGTACTTC. Translated: CAISQGSEQYF.

This chain uses TRBV19 with TRBJ2-2; the D gene is possibly TRBD1 (7 bases). This CDR3 is built from 17 residues. Germline V CDR1 and CDR2: LNHDA, SQIVND (reference sequence). V lost 7 bases, J lost 3 bases, and 21 bases lay in between. The CDR3 sequence is CASTSSRRGTYTGELFF. The CDR3 DNA follows: TGTGCCAGTACCTCCTCTCGCAGGGGGACTTACACCGGGGAGCTGTTTTTT.

On this clone itself: Germline is not matched at one junction end, which may reflect a read error. This chain links TRBV30 with TRBJ2-7, with D possibly matching TRBD2 (7 bases). This CDR3 is 16 amino acids long. The germline gives CDR1 GTSNPN, CDR2 SVGIG (reference sequence). CDR3 protein: CAWRGGAPPYSYKQYF. The CDR3 nucleotides read TGTGCCTGGAGGGGGGGGGCTCCACCTTACTCCTACAAGCAGTACTTC. Full variable domain (rest looked up from reference TRBV30 and TRBJ2-7): SQTIHQWPATLVQPVGSPLSLECTVEGTSNPNLYWYRQAAGRGLQLLFYSVGIGQISSEVPQNLSASRPQDRQFILSSKKLLLSDSGFYLCAWRGGAPPYSYKQYFGPGTRLTVT.